The TCR beta chain described here comes from a study of regulatory T cells in long-lasting Graves disease. CDR1 and CDR2 (germline): SNHLY, FYNNEI. The CDR3 length is 17 residues. Trimming removed 6 bases from V and 5 bases from J; junction bases left unmatched: 11. Library construction for TCR beta used iRepertoire HTBI primers and Arm-PCR of CDR3 regions. TCRdb passed the multiplex PCR reads through MiXCR, listing each CDR3 protein once. The sample lists roughly 400,000 distinct CDR3 sequences; less than 25% were seen once. As concerns this clonotype: Its antigen is unidentified.

Indicated time point: persistent/refractory GD, antithyroid drugs over 5 years with positive TRAb. PBMCs were the source of the RNA used for TCR sequencing. Study-level results: TCR diversity in persistent Graves' patients was below that of newly diagnosed ones. Persistent disease preferred TRBV28, TRBJ1-2 and TRBJ2-5; new disease, TRBV20-1 and TRBJ2-1. Accuracy might have suffered from few samples.

The V and J genes are TRBV2 and TRBJ2-2, with TRBD2 matching 11 bases. This specimen consisted of peripheral blood mononuclear cells (PBMCs), obtained when the disease was refractory, from a patient treated with antithyroid drugs. This sequence originates from a female donor with Graves disease. DNA for the CDR3: TGTGCCAGCAGGACTAGCGGGATGGGGGCGGCGACCGGGGAGCTGTTTTTT. Translating it yields CASRTSGMGAATGELFF.